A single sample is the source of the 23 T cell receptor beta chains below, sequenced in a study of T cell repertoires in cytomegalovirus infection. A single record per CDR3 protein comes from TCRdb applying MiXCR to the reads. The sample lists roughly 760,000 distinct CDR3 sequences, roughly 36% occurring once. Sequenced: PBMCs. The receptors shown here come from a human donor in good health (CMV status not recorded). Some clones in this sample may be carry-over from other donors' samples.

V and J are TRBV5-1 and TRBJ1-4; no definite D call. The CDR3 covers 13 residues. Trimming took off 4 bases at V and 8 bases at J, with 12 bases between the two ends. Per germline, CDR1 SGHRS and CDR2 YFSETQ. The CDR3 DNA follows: TGCGCCAGCAGCCCATCGGACGGGGAAAAACTGTTTTTT. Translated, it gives CASSPSDGEKLFF.

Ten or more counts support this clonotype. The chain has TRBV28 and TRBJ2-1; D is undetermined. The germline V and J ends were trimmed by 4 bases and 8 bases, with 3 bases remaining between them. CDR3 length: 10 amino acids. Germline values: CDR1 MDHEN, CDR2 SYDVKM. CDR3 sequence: CASSWDEQFF. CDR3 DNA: TGTGCCAGCAGTTGGGATGAGCAGTTCTTC.

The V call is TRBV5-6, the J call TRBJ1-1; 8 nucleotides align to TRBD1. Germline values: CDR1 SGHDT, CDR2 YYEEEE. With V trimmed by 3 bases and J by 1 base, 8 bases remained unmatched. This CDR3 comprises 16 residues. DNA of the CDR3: TGTGCCAGCAGCTGGTGGACAGGGTACGGGAACACTGAAGCTTTCTTT. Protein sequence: CASSWWTGYGNTEAFF.

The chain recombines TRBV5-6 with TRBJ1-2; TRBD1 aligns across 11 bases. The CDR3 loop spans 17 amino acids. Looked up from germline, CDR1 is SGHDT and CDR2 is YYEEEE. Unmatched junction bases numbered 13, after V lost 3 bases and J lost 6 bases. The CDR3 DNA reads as TGTGCCAGCAGCTCGGACTGGACAGGGGGCGTCTGGGATGGCTACACCTTC. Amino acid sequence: CASSSDWTGGVWDGYTF.

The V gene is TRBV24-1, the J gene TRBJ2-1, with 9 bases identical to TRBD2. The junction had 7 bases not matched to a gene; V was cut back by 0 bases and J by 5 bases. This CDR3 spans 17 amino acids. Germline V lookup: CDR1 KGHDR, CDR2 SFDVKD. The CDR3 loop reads CATSDLGAGGFHNEQFF. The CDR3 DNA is TGTGCCACCAGTGATTTGGGGGCGGGAGGGTTCCACAATGAGCAGTTCTTC.

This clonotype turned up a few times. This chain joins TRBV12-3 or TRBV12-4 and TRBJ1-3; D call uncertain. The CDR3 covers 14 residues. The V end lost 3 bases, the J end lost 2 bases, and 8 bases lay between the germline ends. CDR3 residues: CASSFSGTGNTIYF. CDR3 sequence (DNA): TGTGCCAGCAGTTTTTCCGGTACTGGAAACACCATATATTTT.

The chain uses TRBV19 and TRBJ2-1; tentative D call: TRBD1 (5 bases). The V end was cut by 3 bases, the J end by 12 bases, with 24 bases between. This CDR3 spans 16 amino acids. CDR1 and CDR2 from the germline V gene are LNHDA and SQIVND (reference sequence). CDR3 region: CASSMAFGLGAVRQFF. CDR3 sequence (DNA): TGTGCCAGTAGTATGGCCTTTGGGCTAGGGGCGGTGCGGCAGTTCTTC.

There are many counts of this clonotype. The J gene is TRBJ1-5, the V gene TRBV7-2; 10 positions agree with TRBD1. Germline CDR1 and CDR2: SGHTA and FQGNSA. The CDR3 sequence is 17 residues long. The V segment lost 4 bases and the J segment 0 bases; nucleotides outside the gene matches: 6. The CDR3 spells CASSSDRGPYSNQPQHF. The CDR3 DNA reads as TGTGCCAGCAGCTCCGACAGGGGGCCTTATAGCAATCAGCCCCAGCATTTT.

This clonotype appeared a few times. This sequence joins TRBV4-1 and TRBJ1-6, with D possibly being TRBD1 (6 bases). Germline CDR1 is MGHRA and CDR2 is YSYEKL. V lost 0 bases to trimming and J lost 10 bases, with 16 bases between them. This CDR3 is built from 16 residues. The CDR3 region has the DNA TGCGCCAGCAGCCAAGATCGAGGGGGGGCAGGATCACCCCTCCACTTT. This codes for CASSQDRGGAGSPLHF.

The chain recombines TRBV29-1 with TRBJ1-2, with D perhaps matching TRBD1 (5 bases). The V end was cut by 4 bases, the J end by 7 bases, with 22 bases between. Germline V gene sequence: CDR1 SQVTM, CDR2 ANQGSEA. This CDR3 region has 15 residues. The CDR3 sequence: CSVVTASGTRSGYTF. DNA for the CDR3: TGCAGCGTTGTCACGGCCTCAGGGACTCGCAGTGGCTACACCTTC.

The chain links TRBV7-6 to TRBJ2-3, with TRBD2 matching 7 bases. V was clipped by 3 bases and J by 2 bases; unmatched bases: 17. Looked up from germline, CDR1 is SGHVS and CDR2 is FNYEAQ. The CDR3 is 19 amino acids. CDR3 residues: CASSFPPILSGRATDTQYF. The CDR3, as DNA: TGTGCCAGCAGCTTTCCCCCCATCTTGTCGGGGAGGGCCACAGATACGCAGTATTTT. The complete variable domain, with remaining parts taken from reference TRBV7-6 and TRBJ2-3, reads GAGVSQSPRYKVTKRGQDVALRCDPISGHVSLYWYRQALGQGPEFLTYFNYEAQQDKSGLPNDRFSAERPEGSISTLTIQRTEQRDSAMYRCASSFPPILSGRATDTQYFGPGTRLTVL.

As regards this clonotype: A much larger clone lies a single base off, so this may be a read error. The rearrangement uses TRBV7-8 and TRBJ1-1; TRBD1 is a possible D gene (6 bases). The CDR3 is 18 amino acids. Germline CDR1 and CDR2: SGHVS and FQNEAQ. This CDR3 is CASGLPTVTGLKGTAAFF. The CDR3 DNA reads TGTGCCAGCGGCTTGCCCACCGTTACAGGGTTGAAAGGAACTGCAGCTTTCTTT.

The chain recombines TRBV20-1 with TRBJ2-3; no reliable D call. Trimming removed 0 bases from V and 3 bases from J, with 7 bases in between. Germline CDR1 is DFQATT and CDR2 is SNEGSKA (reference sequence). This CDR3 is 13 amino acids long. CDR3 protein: CSARDLSTDTQYF. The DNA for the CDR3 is TGCAGTGCTAGAGATCTTAGTACAGATACGCAGTATTTT.

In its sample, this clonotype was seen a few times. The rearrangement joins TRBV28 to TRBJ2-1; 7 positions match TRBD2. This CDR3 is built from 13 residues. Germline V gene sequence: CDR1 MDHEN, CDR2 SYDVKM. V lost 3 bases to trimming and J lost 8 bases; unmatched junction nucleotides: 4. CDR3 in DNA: TGTGCCAGCAGTTTTAGCGGGTTTTATGAGCAGTTCTTC. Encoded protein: CASSFSGFYEQFF. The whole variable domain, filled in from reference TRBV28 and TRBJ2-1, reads DVKVTQSSRYLVKRTGEKVFLECVQDMDHENMFWYRQDPGLGLRLIYFSYDVKMKEKGDIPEGYSVSREKKERFSLILESASTNQTSMYLCASSFSGFYEQFFGPGTRLTVL.

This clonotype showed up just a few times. CDR3 sequence: CASSYWAASTDTQYF. CDR3 DNA sequence: TGTGCCAGCAGTTACTGGGCGGCTAGCACAGATACGCAGTATTTT. The chain uses TRBV6-8 and TRBJ2-3; D unclear. The CDR3 has 15 amino acids. Between the trimmed V and J ends, which lost 1 base and 0 bases, there was a span of 8 bases. Germline V lookup: CDR1 MNHGY, CDR2 SAAAGT.

CDR3 sequence: CASSHRQGAYEQYF. The CDR3, as DNA: TGTGCCAGCAGCCACCGACAGGGGGCCTACGAGCAGTACTTC. The gene calls are TRBV7-2 and TRBJ2-7; 9 bases fit TRBD1. The CDR3 has 14 residues. J gave up 2 bases and V 5 bases, and 4 bases lay outside the gene matches. Germline V gene data show CDR1 as SGHTA and CDR2 as FQGNSA.

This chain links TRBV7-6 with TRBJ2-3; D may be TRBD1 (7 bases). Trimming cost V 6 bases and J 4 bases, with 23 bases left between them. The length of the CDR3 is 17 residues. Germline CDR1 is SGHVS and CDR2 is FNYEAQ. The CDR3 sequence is CASRPTPGQRRADTQYF. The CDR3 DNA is TGTGCCAGCAGACCAACCCCGGGACAGAGGAGGGCAGATACGCAGTATTTT. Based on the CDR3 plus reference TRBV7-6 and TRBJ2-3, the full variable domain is GAGVSQSPRYKVTKRGQDVALRCDPISGHVSLYWYRQALGQGPEFLTYFNYEAQQDKSGLPNDRFSAERPEGSISTLTIQRTEQRDSAMYRCASRPTPGQRRADTQYFGPGTRLTVL.

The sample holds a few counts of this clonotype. The CDR3 bases are TGTGCCAGCAGCCAAGATATGGCCGAGCAGTACTTC. Its translation: CASSQDMAEQYF. The chain couples TRBV4-2 to TRBJ2-7, with D uncertain. With 0 bases removed from V and 6 bases from J, the gap between germline ends came to 6 bases. CDR3 length: 12 amino acids. The germline V gene has CDR1 LGHNA and CDR2 YNFKEQ.

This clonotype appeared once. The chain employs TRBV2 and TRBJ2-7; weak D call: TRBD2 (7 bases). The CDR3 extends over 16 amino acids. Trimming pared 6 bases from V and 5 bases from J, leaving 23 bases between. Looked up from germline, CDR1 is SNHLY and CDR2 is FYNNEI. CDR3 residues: CASREGVGGSLNEQYF. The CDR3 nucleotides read TGTGCCAGCAGGGAGGGGGTTGGCGGGAGTCTCAACGAGCAGTACTTC. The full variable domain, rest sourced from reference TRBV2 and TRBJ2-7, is EPEVTQTPSHQVTQMGQEVILRCVPISNHLYFYWYRQILGQKVEFLVSFYNNEISEKSEIFDDQFSVERPDGSNFTLKIRSTKLEDSAMYFCASREGVGGSLNEQYFGPGTRLTVT.

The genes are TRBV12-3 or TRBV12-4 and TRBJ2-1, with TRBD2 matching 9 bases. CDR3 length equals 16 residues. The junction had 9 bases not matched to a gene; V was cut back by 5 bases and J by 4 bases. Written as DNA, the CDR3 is TGTGCCAGCAGTCCCCCGGGACTAGCCAAATACAATGAGCAGTTCTTC. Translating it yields CASSPPGLAKYNEQFF.

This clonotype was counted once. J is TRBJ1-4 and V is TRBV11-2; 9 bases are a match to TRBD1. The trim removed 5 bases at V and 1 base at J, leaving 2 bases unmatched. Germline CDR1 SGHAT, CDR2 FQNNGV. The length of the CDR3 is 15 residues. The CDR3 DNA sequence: TGTGCCAGCAGCGCGACAGGGGGAACTAATGAAAAACTGTTTTTT. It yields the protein CASSATGGTNEKLFF. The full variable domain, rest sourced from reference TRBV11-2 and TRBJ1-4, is EAGVAQSPRYKIIEKRQSVAFWCNPISGHATLYWYQQILGQGPKLLIQFQNNGVVDDSQLPKDRFSAERLKGVDSTLKIQPAKLEDSAVYLCASSATGGTNEKLFFGSGTQLSVL.

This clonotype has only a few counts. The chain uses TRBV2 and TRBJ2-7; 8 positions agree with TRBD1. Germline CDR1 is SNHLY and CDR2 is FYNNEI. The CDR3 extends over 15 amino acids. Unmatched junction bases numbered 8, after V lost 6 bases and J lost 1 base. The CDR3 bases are TGTGCCAGCAGAGATAGCCGGGACAGGTCCTACGAGCAGTACTTC. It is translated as CASRDSRDRSYEQYF. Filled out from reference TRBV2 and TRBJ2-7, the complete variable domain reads EPEVTQTPSHQVTQMGQEVILRCVPISNHLYFYWYRQILGQKVEFLVSFYNNEISEKSEIFDDQFSVERPDGSNFTLKIRSTKLEDSAMYFCASRDSRDRSYEQYFGPGTRLTVT.

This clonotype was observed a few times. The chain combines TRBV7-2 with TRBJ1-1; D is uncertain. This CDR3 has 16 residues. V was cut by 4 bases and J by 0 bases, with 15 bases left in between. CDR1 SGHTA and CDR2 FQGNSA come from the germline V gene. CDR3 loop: CASSSRAVVMNTEAFF. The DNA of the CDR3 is TGTGCCAGCAGCTCTCGGGCAGTTGTCATGAACACTGAAGCTTTCTTT.